This is a list of T cell receptor beta chains from one sample in a study of vaccination effects on CD4 cells after COVID-19. The antigens of these receptors remain unknown. The method was immunoSEQ multiplex PCR; TCRdb's version includes in-frame clones alone and lacks a portion of them. The sample yields over 7,500 clones, about four fifths seen once. Sequencing used CD4+ T cells from PBMCs cultured with HCoV-229E spike peptides, obtained before COVID-19 vaccination. These receptors were collected from a human donor who received a COVID-19 vaccine. CDR3s include the opening cysteine and the closing phenylalanine or tryptophan. D genes are given only for firm matches. Clone size is shown for a subset of rows, as once, few, many or a class of expanded clone.

d_call j_call v_call clone_size cdr3_nt cdr3_aa
TRBD1 TRBJ2-7 TRBV7-2 NA TGTGCCAGCAGGGGACAGGTGGAGCAGTACTTC CASRGQVEQYF
NA TRBJ2-3 TRBV2 once TGTGCCAGCAGTGAAGGGTCCGATACGCAGTATTTT CASSEGSDTQYF
NA TRBJ1-6 TRBV6-5 NA TGTGCCAGCATTCTATCCTACCAAGGAGATTCACCCCTCCACTTT CASILSYQGDSPLHF
NA TRBJ2-5 TRBV5-5 NA TGTGCCAGCAGCTGGGTTGTGGGAAGAGAGACCCAGTACTTC CASSWVVGRETQYF
NA TRBJ2-1 TRBV6-1 NA TGTGCCAGCAGTGAAGTCAGGGCCAGGTACAATGAGCAGTTCTTC CASSEVRARYNEQFF
NA TRBJ1-2 TRBV21-1 NA TGTGCCAGCAGCAAAGTACCCGGCGGGGTTAACTATGGCTACACCTTC CASSKVPGGVNYGYTF
TRBD2 TRBJ2-2 TRBV11-2 few TGTGCCAGCAGCCTAACTAAGGGACTAGCAGACACCGGGGAGCTGTTTTTT CASSLTKGLADTGELFF
NA TRBJ1-2 TRBV30 NA TGTGCCTGGAGTGTTTCAGGAATATTCTATGGCTACACCTTC CAWSVSGIFYGYTF
NA TRBJ2-7 TRBV3-1/TRBV3-2 NA TGTGCCAGCAGCCAAGAGGGAACCTACGAGCAGTACTTC CASSQEGTYEQYF
NA TRBJ2-7 TRBV5-8 NA TGTGCCAGCAGCTTTGCGGAGCAGTACTTC CASSFAEQYF
TRBD1 TRBJ1-1 TRBV6-5 NA TGTGCCAGCAGTTACAGGGACAGGGGCACTGAAGCTTTCTTT CASSYRDRGTEAFF
NA TRBJ2-2 TRBV11-3 NA TGTGCCAGCAGCTTATTTCGGGGACAGAACACCGGGGAGCTGTTTTTT CASSLFRGQNTGELFF
TRBD1 TRBJ1-2 TRBV11-2 NA TGTGCCAGCAGCCAAATCACACTTCACAGGGGAGAAGACTATGGCTACACCTTC CASSQITLHRGEDYGYTF
TRBD1 TRBJ1-2 TRBV18 NA TGTGCCAGCGCGACAGGGGACTATGGCTACACCTTC CASATGDYGYTF
NA TRBJ2-7 TRBV7-2 NA TGTGCCAGCAGCTTAGCGACAGGAGCCTACGAGCAGTACTTC CASSLATGAYEQYF
NA TRBJ1-6 TRBV7-9 NA TGTGCCAGCACCCAGGGAGGTGGTTCACCCCTCCACTTT CASTQGGGSPLHF
NA TRBJ1-6 TRBV19 NA TGTGCCATCAGTAGGGGAAATATTGACTCCTATAATTCACCCCTCCACTTT CAISRGNIDSYNSPLHF
TRBD1 TRBJ2-7 TRBV6-6 NA TGTGCCAGCAACGAAGGACAGGTCGCCTACGAGCAGTACTTC CASNEGQVAYEQYF